This entry lists 21 T cell receptor beta chains sequenced from one sample in a study of cytomegalovirus exposure and HLA in healthy donors (TCRdb year 2017). Receptor amplification or capture employed the immunoSEQ multiplex PCR assay. A mixture of 60 forward primers for TCR Vbeta segments and 13 reverse primers for TCR Jbeta segments was used in the multiplex PCR. TCRdb limited this immuneACCESS table to in-frame rearrangements with V and J called. A share of clones is missing; checked studies link under half to unresolved V genes, and the rest is unexplained. Present in this sample are fewer than 250,000 clones, almost 80% of which were seen just once. The biggest ten clones account for roughly 1.6% of the sample. Sequencing input: PBMCs. Every receptor here comes from a woman between 18 and 30 years old in good health and CMV-seronegative.

This chain connects TRBV5-4 to TRBJ2-5, with TRBD2 matching over 7 bases. Germline lookup yields CDR1 SGHNT and CDR2 YYREEE (reference sequence). This CDR3 contains 14 residues. The V and J ends lost 2 bases and 7 bases, in that order; junction bases with no gene match: 8. CDR3 sequence: CASSFGGREATQYF. The CDR3 DNA reads TGTGCCAGCAGCTTTGGGGGACGGGAGGCGACCCAGTACTTC.

The chain combines TRBV28 with TRBJ1-1, with D maybe TRBD1 (6 bases). The CDR3 is 14 amino acids. The germline V gene has CDR1 MDHEN and CDR2 SYDVKM. With 4 bases removed from V and 1 base from J, the gap between germline ends came to 10 bases. The CDR3 protein is CASSYGTKNTEAFF. The CDR3 DNA is TGTGCCAGCAGTTACGGGACAAAGAACACTGAAGCTTTCTTT.

This clone occurred once. Here the CDR3 DNA reads TGCGCCAGCAGCCCGGGACACGGAAGGGAAAAACTGTTTTTT. Translated: CASSPGHGREKLFF. The chain recombines TRBV5-1 with TRBJ1-4; D might be TRBD1 (6 bases). CDR3 length: 14 residues. Trimming removed 4 bases from V and 8 bases from J, with 15 bases in between. CDR1 is SGHRS, CDR2 YFSETQ, per germline.

V usage is TRBV5-1 and J usage is TRBJ2-3; perhaps TRBD1 as D (8 bases). The CDR3 extends over 14 amino acids. Germline V gene lookup returns CDR1 SGHRS and CDR2 YFSETQ. V was clipped by 4 bases and J by 4 bases, with 13 bases between them. This CDR3 reads CASSDTGGADTQYF. The CDR3 DNA follows: TGCGCCAGCAGCGATACAGGGGGGGCAGATACGCAGTATTTT.

About this clone itself: Relative to the germline gene, one junction end is altered; a read error may explain this. The chain combines TRBV2 with TRBJ2-5, with a possible D match to TRBD2 (5 bases). This CDR3 has 15 amino acids. CDR1 SNHLY and CDR2 FYNNEI come from the germline V gene. CDR3 protein: CASCRGLSGKEAQYF. CDR3 nucleotides: TGTGCCAGCTGCCGAGGCCTTTCCGGGAAAGAGGCCCAGTACTTC.

The rearrangement joins TRBV6-6 to TRBJ1-6, with TRBD1 identical over 9 bases. This CDR3 has 16 amino acids. Germline V CDR1 and CDR2: MNHNY, SVGAGI (reference sequence). V gave up 6 bases and J gave up 7 bases; unmatched junction bases: 10. The CDR3 is CASRPGTGNTNSPLHF. The CDR3 coding sequence is TGTGCCAGCAGACCCGGGACAGGGAACACAAATTCACCCCTCCACTTT.

The chain combines TRBV6-1 with TRBJ2-2; the D gene is possibly TRBD1 (5 bases). Trimming took 1 base from V and 2 from J, leaving 8 bases between them. CDR3 size: 15 residues. Looked up from germline, CDR1 is MNHNS and CDR2 is SASEGT. CDR3 DNA: TGTGCCAGCAGTGAAGGGTGGACAAACACCGGGGAGCTGTTTTTT. It specifies CASSEGWTNTGELFF.

The chain has TRBV6-1 and TRBJ1-1, with 9 bases identical to TRBD1. Per germline, CDR1 MNHNS and CDR2 SASEGT. Trimming removed 6 bases from V and 4 bases from J; junction bases left unmatched: 3. The CDR3 totals 13 residues. The CDR3, as DNA: TGTGCCAGCAGAGGACAGGGGTTCACTGAAGCTTTCTTT. This sequence encodes CASRGQGFTEAFF.

This chain links TRBV7-2 with TRBJ1-4; TRBD1 agrees at 10 bases. The CDR3 sequence is 15 residues long. V lost 3 bases to trimming and J lost 7 bases; unmatched junction nucleotides: 5. The V gene's germline CDR1 is SGHTA and CDR2 FQGNSA. This chain's CDR3 is CASSLEGQGSEKLFF. Written as DNA, the CDR3 is TGTGCCAGCAGCTTGGAGGGACAGGGGAGTGAAAAACTGTTTTTT.

This chain uses TRBV28 with TRBJ1-2; D gene uncertain. Germline CDR1 and CDR2: MDHEN and SYDVKM. This CDR3 has 14 residues. V was shortened by 8 bases and J by 4 bases, with 17 bases between the two germline ends. The CDR3 region is CASANTGSTYGYTF. CDR3 nucleotide sequence: TGTGCCAGCGCGAATACCGGGAGCACCTATGGCTACACCTTC.

This chain links TRBV27 with TRBJ2-7; 10 bases map to TRBD2. The CDR3 covers 13 residues. The germline CDR1 and CDR2 sequences are MNHEY and SMNVEV (reference sequence). Trimming cost V 7 bases and J 3 bases; bases outside gene matches: 3. CDR3 nucleotide sequence: TGTGCCAGCAAAAGGACTAGCGGCTACGAGCAGTACTTC. Translating it yields CASKRTSGYEQYF.

The CDR3 nucleotides read TGTGCCAGCAGCTTGCCGCGACAGGTGGCGACTGGGGCCAACGTCCTGACTTTC. As protein: CASSLPRQVATGANVLTF. The V call is TRBV5-6, the J call TRBJ2-6, with D possibly matching TRBD1 (6 bases). The V gene lost 1 base and the J gene lost 2 bases, with 16 bases spanning the gap. The CDR3 is made up of 18 amino acids. Germline V lookup: CDR1 SGHDT, CDR2 YYEEEE.

The chain is built from TRBV25-1 and TRBJ1-1, with TRBD1 identical over 11 bases. This CDR3 region has 17 residues. J was trimmed by 6 bases and V by 3 bases; bases with no gene match: 12. In germline, CDR1 is MGHDK, CDR2 SYGVNS. The CDR3 DNA is TGTGCCAGCAGTGATCGGGTCGAGGACAGGGGGCGGTCTGAAGCTTTCTTT. Amino acid sequence: CASSDRVEDRGRSEAFF. Supplemented by reference TRBV25-1 and TRBJ1-1, the full variable domain reads EADIYQTPRYLVIGTGKKITLECSQTMGHDKMYWYQQDPGMELHLIHYSYGVNSTEKGDLSSESTVSRIRTEHFPLTLESARPSHTSQYLCASSDRVEDRGRSEAFFGQGTRLTVV.

The chain combines TRBV5-8 with TRBJ1-2; 8 bases map to TRBD1. The V segment lost 0 bases and the J segment 4 bases; nucleotides outside the gene matches: 8. This CDR3 comprises 16 residues. Germline V gene data show CDR1 as SGHTS and CDR2 as YDEGEE. CDR3 amino acids: CASSLEGQAKGYGYTF. The CDR3 DNA is TGTGCCAGCAGCTTGGAGGGACAGGCTAAGGGCTATGGCTACACCTTC.

The chain uses TRBV28 and TRBJ1-1; D might be TRBD1 (5 bases). This CDR3 has 14 amino acids. V lost 3 bases and J 1 base, leaving 9 bases between the germline ends. Germline V CDR1 and CDR2: MDHEN, SYDVKM. CDR3 sequence: CASSFQGGNTEAFF. CDR3 bases: TGTGCCAGCAGTTTCCAGGGTGGGAACACTGAAGCTTTCTTT.

J is TRBJ2-7 and V is TRBV5-5; 8 bases align to TRBD1. V gave up 1 base and J gave up 6 bases; unmatched junction bases: 6. The CDR3 extends over 14 amino acids. Germline CDR1 and CDR2: SGHKS and YYEKEE (reference sequence). CDR3: CASSLLQGVGEQYF. The CDR3 DNA follows: TGTGCCAGCAGCTTGCTACAGGGGGTAGGCGAGCAGTACTTC.

The chain links TRBV23-1 to TRBJ2-7, with a possible D match to TRBD1 (5 bases). TRBV23-1 is annotated as an ORF whose role is uncertain. The CDR3 is made up of 12 amino acids. V was shortened by 10 bases and J by 2 bases, with 12 bases between the two germline ends. The CDR3 is CATAGPTYEQYF. CDR3 DNA sequence: TGCGCCACCGCAGGGCCAACCTACGAGCAGTACTTC.

V usage is TRBV29-1 and J usage is TRBJ1-2, with 9 bases matching TRBD1. From germline, CDR1 is SQVTM and CDR2 ANQGSEA. The CDR3 length is 13 residues. The V gene end was trimmed by 8 bases and the J gene end by 6 bases; junction bases not matched to a gene: 10. The CDR3 sequence: CSIRTGDTDGYTF. CDR3 bases: TGCAGCATAAGGACAGGGGACACAGATGGCTACACCTTC.

The gene calls are TRBV7-3 and TRBJ2-1; D ambiguous. Germline lookup yields CDR1 SGHTA and CDR2 FQGTGA. V was cut by 5 bases and J by 6 bases, with 14 bases left in between. CDR3 length equals 14 residues. Here the CDR3 reads CASSPLQYSNEQFF. The CDR3 bases are TGTGCCAGCAGCCCCTTACAGTATAGCAATGAGCAGTTCTTC.

On this clone: An end of the junction does not agree with germline; a read error may underlie this. The DNA for the CDR3 is TGTGCCGGCAGCGTGACTAGCGGGTACTCGGATGAGCAGTTCTTC. Amino acids: CAGSVTSGYSDEQFF. This chain joins TRBV11-2 and TRBJ2-1, with 10 bases identical to TRBD2. CDR3 size: 15 residues. CDR1 SGHAT and CDR2 FQNNGV come from the germline V gene.

This clone was counted between two and nine times. The rearrangement uses TRBV5-6 and TRBJ1-2; D is unclear. Trimming pared 4 bases from V and 4 bases from J, leaving 5 bases between. Germline V gene data show CDR1 as SGHDT and CDR2 as YYEEEE. The CDR3 spans 11 residues. This chain's CDR3 is CASSVSYGYTF. The CDR3 DNA reads TGTGCCAGCAGCGTCAGCTATGGCTACACCTTC. Together with reference TRBV5-6 and TRBJ1-2, the CDR3 gives the full variable domain: DAGVTQSPTHLIKTRGQQVTLRCSPKSGHDTVSWYQQALGQGPQFIFQYYEEEERQRGNFPDRFSGHQFPNYSSELNVNALLLGDSALYLCASSVSYGYTFGSGTRLTVV.